This T cell receptor (beta chain) was recovered during a study of T cell responses to AZD1222 COVID-19 vaccine. General observations from the study: No repertoire was sampled before or during the peak T cell response, only after it. Just five to seven people given AZD1222 tested seropositive at baseline.

CDR1 and CDR2 (germline): SNHLY, FYNNEI. The V end lost 4 bases, the J end lost 7 bases, and 7 bases lay between the germline ends. The CDR3 is made up of 12 amino acids. Assay used: immunoSEQ multiplex PCR; TCRdb lists only in-frame clones, some missing. The sample contains tens of thousands of clones, about 92% of which appear only once. Worth noting for this clone: The antigen is unknown.

V is TRBV2 and J is TRBJ2-2; D ambiguous. The sequence derives from an adult who received the AZD1222 COVID-19 vaccine. The sequenced sample was peripheral blood, obtained 28 days after the second AZD1222 dose. The chain's CDR3 is CASSVGVGELFF. The DNA of the CDR3 is TGTGCCAGCAGTGTTGGGGTCGGGGAGCTGTTTTTT.